This T cell receptor beta chain is from a study of post-analysis software for immune sequencing data. Points on this clonotype: Antigen specificity is unknown.

CDR3 length equals 14 residues. V gave up 7 bases and J gave up 5 bases, with 17 bases separating them. CDR1 MNHEY and CDR2 SVGAGI come from the germline V gene. Sequencing libraries made from TCR beta cDNA carried unique molecular identifiers. TCRdb re-analysed the PCR reads in MiXCR, keeping a single row per CDR3 protein. Of around 200,000 distinct CDR3 sequences listed, 29% are singletons. Study results and limitations: With TRBV5-6, TRBV5-1 and TRBV20-1 included, roughly five TRBV segments were more frequent in patients than in controls.

The sample consisted of blood. V is TRBV6-5 and J is TRBJ1-1; tentatively, D is TRBD1 (5 bases). This sequence originates from a girl aged 2-17 years with multiple sclerosis. This CDR3 is CASTRREGETEAFF. The DNA of the CDR3 is TGTGCCAGCACTAGGCGGGAAGGGGAGACTGAAGCTTTCTTT.